The next 19 T cell receptor beta chains were all read from a single sample in a study of cytomegalovirus exposure and HLA in healthy donors. TCRdb's table, derived via immunoSEQ multiplex PCR, lists solely in-frame clones and lacks some. Among about 220,000 clones listed, 85% to 95% were seen once. Specimen: PBMCs. The receptor source for this set is a woman under 30 in good health and CMV-seronegative.

The gene calls are TRBV7-9 and TRBJ1-2; 11 positions agree with TRBD1. Germline V gene data show CDR1 as SEHNR and CDR2 as FQNEAQ (reference sequence). The CDR3 is 15 amino acids. J was trimmed by 4 bases and V by 4 bases; bases with no gene match: 5. Here the CDR3 reads CASSSFGTGGYGYTF. DNA for the CDR3: TGTGCCAGCAGCTCCTTCGGGACAGGGGGCTATGGCTACACCTTC.

This clone appeared a few times. The genes are TRBV5-1 and TRBJ2-7; tentatively, D is TRBD2 (6 bases). Germline V lookup: CDR1 SGHRS, CDR2 YFSETQ. This CDR3 comprises 13 residues. The V and J ends lost 0 bases and 5 bases respectively, with 9 bases between them. CDR3 residues: CASSLAAGNEQYF. The CDR3 bases are TGCGCCAGCAGCTTGGCGGCGGGGAACGAGCAGTACTTC.

The chain combines TRBV11-2 with TRBJ2-7; D is possibly TRBD1 (6 bases). Germline V lookup: CDR1 SGHAT, CDR2 FQNNGV. Trimming stripped 4 bases from V and 7 bases from J, with 20 bases between. This CDR3 has 15 residues. The CDR3, as DNA: TGTGCCAGCAGCTCCTCGTTACAGGGAATCGGGGAGCAGTACTTC. Translated, it gives CASSSSLQGIGEQYF.

The rearrangement joins TRBV27 to TRBJ2-7, with TRBD1 identical over 11 bases. The trim removed 8 bases at V and 5 bases at J, leaving 8 bases unmatched. This CDR3 is 14 amino acids long. The germline gives CDR1 MNHEY, CDR2 SMNVEV (reference sequence). The CDR3 coding sequence is TGTGCCAGCCGGGGGACAGGGGGGATCCACGAGCAGTACTTC. Its protein product is CASRGTGGIHEQYF.

The chain employs TRBV7-8 and TRBJ2-1, with TRBD2 as a possible D gene (7 bases). Looked up from germline, CDR1 is SGHVS and CDR2 is FQNEAQ. V lost 5 bases and J 5 bases, leaving 16 bases between the germline ends. CDR3 length: 15 amino acids. CDR3 nucleotide sequence: TGTGCCAGCAGCCCCTATCTAGGGGGGGACAATGAGCAGTTCTTC. Amino acid sequence: CASSPYLGGDNEQFF. Supplemented by reference TRBV7-8 and TRBJ2-1, the full variable domain reads GAGVSQSPRYKVAKRGQDVALRCDPISGHVSLFWYQQALGQGPEFLTYFQNEAQLDKSGLPSDRFFAERPEGSVSTLKIQRTQQEDSAVYLCASSPYLGGDNEQFFGPGTRLTVL.

This sequence joins TRBV5-1 and TRBJ2-6; no clear D. The CDR3 contains 15 residues. The germline gives CDR1 SGHRS, CDR2 YFSETQ. V was trimmed by 5 bases and J by 0 bases, leaving 9 bases between them. CDR3 in amino acids: CASREHNSGANVLTF. The CDR3 DNA follows: TGCGCCAGCAGGGAGCACAACTCTGGGGCCAACGTCCTGACTTTC.

The J gene is TRBJ1-2, the V gene TRBV5-6; 8 bases match TRBD1. This CDR3 region has 18 residues. In germline, CDR1 is SGHDT, CDR2 YYEEEE. Trimming at V came to 0 bases and at J to 1 base, leaving 11 bases not matched to a gene. DNA for the CDR3: TGTGCCAGCAGCTTGGGGCCGGGACAGGTGAAGTTTAACTATGGCTACACCTTC. Protein: CASSLGPGQVKFNYGYTF.

The chain is built from TRBV30 and TRBJ2-6; a weak D match, TRBD2 (6 bases). CDR1 GTSNPN and CDR2 SVGIG come from the germline V gene (reference sequence). Trimming took off 4 bases at V and 2 bases at J, with 9 bases between the two ends. The CDR3 is 14 amino acids. The CDR3 spells CAWTSGAGANVLTF. CDR3 DNA sequence: TGTGCCTGGACCTCGGGGGCTGGGGCCAACGTCCTGACTTTC.

The rearrangement uses TRBV9 and TRBJ2-1, with 13 bases identical to TRBD2. Germline V CDR1 and CDR2: SGDLS, YYNGEE. The V and J ends lost 4 bases and 3 bases, in that order; junction bases with no gene match: 4. The length of the CDR3 is 16 residues. In nucleotides, the CDR3 is TGTGCCAGCAGCAAGACTAGCGGGGGGTACTACAATGAGCAGTTCTTC. As protein: CASSKTSGGYYNEQFF. The complete variable domain, with remaining parts taken from reference TRBV9 and TRBJ2-1, reads DSGVTQTPKHLITATGQRVTLRCSPRSGDLSVYWYQQSLDQGLQFLIQYYNGEERAKGNILERFSAQQFPDLHSELNLSSLELGDSALYFCASSKTSGGYYNEQFFGPGTRLTVL.

This clone has just one count. The chain is built from TRBV27 and TRBJ2-7; 7 bases align to TRBD1. This CDR3 has 15 residues. The J segment lost 7 bases and the V segment lost 0 bases, leaving 9 bases of the junction unmatched. Germline V gene lookup returns CDR1 MNHEY and CDR2 SMNVEV (reference sequence). The CDR3 is CASSLSTGASREQYF. In nucleotides, the CDR3 is TGTGCCAGCAGTTTATCAACAGGGGCATCCCGTGAGCAGTACTTC.

This chain connects TRBV11-3 to TRBJ2-7; TRBD2 matches at 7 bases. Germline V gene lookup returns CDR1 SGHNT and CDR2 YENEEA. V lost 5 bases, J lost 8 bases, and 6 bases stayed unmatched. This CDR3 has 12 residues. CDR3 region: CASSAGLEKQYF. CDR3 nucleotides: TGTGCCAGCAGCGCAGGACTAGAGAAGCAGTACTTC.

This sequence joins TRBV27 and TRBJ1-4, with D perhaps TRBD1 (6 bases). Germline loops: CDR1 MNHEY, CDR2 SMNVEV (reference sequence). The CDR3 is 15 residues long. V was cut by 1 base and J by 8 bases, with 14 bases left in between. CDR3 sequence: CASSLLGRGKEKLFF. DNA for the CDR3: TGTGCCAGCAGTTTATTGGGCAGGGGAAAGGAAAAACTGTTTTTT.

The chain employs TRBV19 and TRBJ2-2; 14 bases match TRBD2. The length of the CDR3 is 21 residues. J was trimmed by 3 bases and V by 2 bases; bases with no gene match: 14. The germline V gene encodes CDR1 LNHDA and CDR2 SQIVND (reference sequence). The DNA for the CDR3 is TGTGCCAGTAGTATATTTCCTAGGGGACTAGCGGGAGAGGGGTACACCGGGGAGCTGTTTTTT. Encoded protein: CASSIFPRGLAGEGYTGELFF.

The chain combines TRBV9 with TRBJ1-1; 8 bases align to TRBD1. Losses at the gene ends were 0 bases for V and 7 bases for J; bases not matched to a gene: 2. CDR3 length: 13 amino acids. Germline assignment: CDR1 SGDLS and CDR2 YYNGEE. The CDR3 coding sequence is TGTGCCAGCAGCGTAGGGACAGGGAGTGAAGCTTTCTTT. Amino acids: CASSVGTGSEAFF.

This clone has a single count. The chain joins TRBV19 to TRBJ2-6; maybe TRBD1 (6 bases). CDR1 is LNHDA, CDR2 SQIVND, per germline (reference sequence). V shed 3 bases and J shed 0 bases, with 12 bases lying between them. This CDR3 is built from 17 residues. The CDR3 loop is CASSMPTGYSGANVLTF. In DNA, the CDR3 is TGTGCCAGTAGTATGCCGACAGGATACTCTGGGGCCAACGTCCTGACTTTC.

The chain links TRBV5-1 to TRBJ2-3, with TRBD2 matching over 11 bases. The CDR3 covers 19 residues. Germline trimming cut 2 bases from V and 0 bases from J; bases unmatched to any gene: 11. The germline V gene encodes CDR1 SGHRS and CDR2 YFSETQ. This CDR3 reads CASSFMRLAGGLSTDTQYF. CDR3 DNA: TGCGCCAGCAGCTTTATGAGGCTAGCGGGAGGACTTAGCACAGATACGCAGTATTTT.

The chain recombines TRBV5-1 with TRBJ1-2, with D unclear. The germline V gene has CDR1 SGHRS and CDR2 YFSETQ. The V end was cut by 2 bases, the J end by 4 bases, with 6 bases between. The CDR3 loop spans 12 amino acids. The CDR3 DNA reads TGCGCCAGCAGCTTTCAGTTCTATGGCTACACCTTC. This codes for CASSFQFYGYTF.

This clone came up a few times. This chain uses TRBV2 with TRBJ1-1; maybe TRBD1 (6 bases). Looked up from germline, CDR1 is SNHLY and CDR2 is FYNNEI. This CDR3 has 14 residues. V gave up 1 base and J gave up 3 bases, with 9 bases separating them. The CDR3 bases are TGTGCCAGCAGTGAAGGCGGGGGCTACACTGAAGCTTTCTTT. This gives the protein CASSEGGGYTEAFF. The full variable domain, completed using reference TRBV2 and TRBJ1-1, is EPEVTQTPSHQVTQMGQEVILRCVPISNHLYFYWYRQILGQKVEFLVSFYNNEISEKSEIFDDQFSVERPDGSNFTLKIRSTKLEDSAMYFCASSEGGGYTEAFFGQGTRLTVV.

The gene calls are TRBV19 and TRBJ1-1, with D unclear. Germline V gene sequence: CDR1 LNHDA, CDR2 SQIVND (reference sequence). CDR3 length equals 11 residues. Deletions cut 1 base from V and 7 bases from J, with 4 bases between. This CDR3 is CASSIAGEAFF. CDR3 nucleotides: TGTGCCAGTAGTATAGCCGGTGAAGCTTTCTTT.